This is a list of T cell receptor beta chains from one sample in a study of blood T cell repertoires in COVID-19. Sequencing was performed with immunoSEQ multiplex PCR; in TCRdb, only in-frame clones are kept and a portion is missing. Of roughly 220,000 clones detected, 70% to 90% appear once; the ten largest clones hold 3.8%. Source material: PBMCs or T cells enriched from blood (not recorded which). These receptors were collected from a woman between 40 and 50 years old with acute COVID-19. Each CDR3 is given without its conserved first and last residue. The order of the fields is J gene, clone size, V gene, CDR3 protein. The size of a clone is reported for some rows only, either as once, few or many, or as a class for expanded clones.

TRBJ1-1 | - | TRBV19 | ASTHGTGTYTEAF
TRBJ1-1 | - | TRBV14 | ASSHALLRDRAPEAF
TRBJ1-6 | - | TRBV4-1 | ASSPGQLNSPLH
TRBJ2-1 | - | TRBV11-3 | ASSVSRGRRF
TRBJ1-6 | - | TRBV18 | ASSLDRRNSPLH
TRBJ1-1 | - | TRBV4-3 | ASSQGLRVNTEAF
TRBJ2-3 | - | TRBV6-5 | ATTQGTSVDTQY
TRBJ1-2 | - | TRBV28 | ASSFGGTGSRLTYGYT
TRBJ1-2 | - | TRBV6-6 | ASTRGNYGYT
TRBJ1-5 | few | TRBV30 | AWSGGLVSNQPQH
TRBJ2-7 | once | TRBV11-3 | ASSSSFTRSPYEQY
TRBJ2-1 | - | TRBV5-4 | ASSKGYEQF
TRBJ1-2 | - | TRBV28 | ASSPHRGGGTLTYGYT
TRBJ2-5 | - | TRBV11-2 | ASSLRTGVGETQY
TRBJ2-1 | - | TRBV10-1 | ASSVGLGQYFNEQF
TRBJ1-4 | once | TRBV9 | ASSPGTGNEKLF
TRBJ2-4 | - | TRBV4-1 | ASSQVDRVVAKNIQY
TRBJ2-1 | - | TRBV5-5 | ASSFASLSEQF
TRBJ1-1 | - | TRBV25-1 | ASSEYLGATEAF
TRBJ2-3 | - | TRBV29-1 | SVRGTASTDTQY
TRBJ1-1 | - | TRBV7-9 | ASSSGGAKGDTEAF
TRBJ2-1 | - | TRBV18 | ASSEAGTPNEQF
TRBJ1-5 | - | TRBV6-5 | ASSPNHIGGQPQH
TRBJ2-1 | - | TRBV5-1 | ASSAGTSGYNEQF
TRBJ2-7 | few | TRBV7-2 | ASSIDVSGSYEQY
TRBJ2-1 | - | TRBV4-1 | ASSARDSGRAKNEQF
TRBJ1-5 | - | TRBV2 | ASSPDSYSNQPQH
TRBJ2-1 | once | TRBV3-1/TRBV3-2 | ASSQPFAGGYNEQF
TRBJ2-2 | - | TRBV5-1 | ASSLMVSGSATGELF
TRBJ2-1 | - | TRBV29-1 | SVQGLAPYNEQF
TRBJ1-4 | - | TRBV11-2 | ASSLGGTNEKLF
TRBJ2-1 | - | TRBV2 | ATNLDRQLRDEQF
TRBJ1-2 | - | TRBV29-1 | SVALQGAGGYT
TRBJ1-6 | - | TRBV13 | ASSSRRGGVNSPLH
TRBJ1-6 | - | TRBV10-3 | AISESWTPNSPLH
TRBJ2-7 | - | TRBV21-1 | ASSKGLLWEQY
TRBJ2-1 | - | TRBV20-1 | SASGGKSYNEQF
TRBJ2-7 | - | TRBV7-9 | ASSANSGVSEQY
TRBJ2-3 | - | TRBV2 | ASSYGLADTQY
TRBJ1-6 | - | TRBV19 | ASSMTANNSPLH
TRBJ1-5 | - | TRBV5-4 | ASSLAGDQPQH
TRBJ2-2 | few | TRBV4-3 | ASSQTDRELF
TRBJ2-5 | - | TRBV10-3 | AIRSGQETQY
TRBJ2-1 | - | TRBV30 | AWGGGVLLSYNEQF
TRBJ1-1 | - | TRBV9 | ASSATGGTEAF
TRBJ2-1 | - | TRBV9 | ASSSPDGGLAGGGQF
TRBJ2-2 | - | TRBV7-2 | ASSSVNTGELF
TRBJ1-1 | - | TRBV28 | ASSFLQGQTEAF
TRBJ2-1 | - | TRBV29-1 | SVEGTSSYNEQF
TRBJ2-1 | - | TRBV4-1 | ASSPGAGLADSSYNEQF
TRBJ2-7 | - | TRBV6-6 | ASRGTGVNPYEQY
TRBJ2-5 | - | TRBV7-2 | ASSLGGSGGETQY
TRBJ1-2 | - | TRBV7-2 | ASSVRDSQGSYT